This TCR beta chain was documented in a study of cytomegalovirus exposure and HLA in healthy donors. CDR3 length equals 14 residues. In the PCR, 60 Vbeta and 13 Jbeta primers were used. TCRdb's copy holds only in-frame clones and misses some; the assay was immunoSEQ multiplex PCR. The sample includes about 60,000 clones, approximately 77% of them seen just once. Specimen: PBMCs. The V gene is TRBV1, the J gene TRBJ1-5; the D segment call TRBD1 is taken from the table without a DNA check. TRBV1 is noted as a pseudogene. This TCR came from a woman in her 40s in good health and CMV-seropositive. This CDR3 reads CTSSHQCPNQPQHF. CDR3 DNA sequence: TGCACCAGCAGCCATCAGTGCCCCAATCAGCCCCAGCATTTT.